This T cell receptor beta chain was retrieved from a study of blood T cell repertoires in COVID-19. CDR3 length equals 16 residues. The V gene's germline CDR1 is MNHEY and CDR2 SMNVEV (reference sequence). V lost 4 bases and J lost 2, with 15 bases in between. Sequenced by immunoSEQ multiplex PCR; TCRdb stores in-frame clones only, minus some. The sample has about 500,000 clones, 80% to 90% seen once. This TCR was recovered from a man aged 18 to 29 with COVID-19, enrolled during active disease. The J gene is TRBJ2-4, the V gene TRBV27; weak D call: TRBD1 (6 bases). Sequenced material: peripheral blood. DNA of the CDR3: TGTGCCAGCAGTTCCCGAGGGGGTAGGCCCAAAAACATTCAGTACTTC. Residues: CASSSRGGRPKNIQYF.